The present T cell receptor beta chain was sequenced within a study of T cell clusters in autoimmune cytopenias. In the study overall: Healthy control donors averaged roughly 50 years of age, with a median of roughly 60 years. Study-wide points: Comparing secondary cytopenia with chronic lymphocytic leukemia showed no cluster-lack signature, apparently masked by lymphoma repertoire.

TRB amplification used approximately 250 ng of peripheral blood genomic DNA. Per germline, CDR1 GTSNPN and CDR2 SVGIG (reference sequence). The CDR3 has 15 amino acids. TRB rearrangements were amplified by touch-down multiplex PCR with mixed TRB-A/B primers. Each CDR3 protein gets one entry in TCRdb, which reprocessed the multiplex PCR reads and gives no DNA. The sample holds 11,000 or so distinct CDR3 sequences. As regards this clonotype: The antigen is not known.

These sequences were also reported in another study, on T cell repertoires in aging, cancer and after chemotherapy.

The TCR sequence derives from a human donor in good health. Sequencing was done on a sample of peripheral blood. V gene TRBV30 combines with J gene TRBJ2-3. CDR3 amino acids: CAWSVQGSCTDTQYF.